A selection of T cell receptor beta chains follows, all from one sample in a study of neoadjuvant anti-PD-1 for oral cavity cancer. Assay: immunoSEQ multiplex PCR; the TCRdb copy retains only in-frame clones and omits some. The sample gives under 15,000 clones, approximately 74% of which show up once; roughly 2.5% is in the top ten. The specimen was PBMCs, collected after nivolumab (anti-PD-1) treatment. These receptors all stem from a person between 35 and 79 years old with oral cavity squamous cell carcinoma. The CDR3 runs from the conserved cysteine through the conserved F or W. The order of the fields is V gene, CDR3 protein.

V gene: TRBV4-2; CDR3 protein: CASSQSRFRGVSNYGYTF
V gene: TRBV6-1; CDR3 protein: CASILRVSGGGGYTF
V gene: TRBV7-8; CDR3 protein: CASSFRDTYNEQFF
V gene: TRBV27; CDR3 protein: CASSPEGLRSYNEQFF
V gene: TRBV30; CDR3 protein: CAWSRGWGEKLFF
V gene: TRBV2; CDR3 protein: CASSRYEAFF
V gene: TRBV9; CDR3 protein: CASSAHRSLRTEAFF
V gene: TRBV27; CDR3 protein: CASSKTGGDYNEQFF
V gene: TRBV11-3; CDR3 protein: CASSLALDRESEQYF
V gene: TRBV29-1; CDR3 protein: CSVEDLGTQYF
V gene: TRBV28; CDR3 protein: CASSPGQVSGANVLTF
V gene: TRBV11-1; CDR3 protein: CASSSTGAGNTIYF
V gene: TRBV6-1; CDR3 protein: CASSRSTDTQYF
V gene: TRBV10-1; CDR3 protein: CASSESLANTEAFF
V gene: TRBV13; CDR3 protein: CASSLGGGDRDNQPQHF
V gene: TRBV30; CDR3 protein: CACDRDSNQPQHF
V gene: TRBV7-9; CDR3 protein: CASGTAINTEAFF
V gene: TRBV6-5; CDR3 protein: CASSYNRDSEQYF
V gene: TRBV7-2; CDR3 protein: CASSLVVADYEQYF
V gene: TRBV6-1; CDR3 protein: CASSEVPGRGDEQYF
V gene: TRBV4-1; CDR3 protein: CASGGWGYGYTF
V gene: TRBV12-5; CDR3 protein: CASGLPIKGTEAFF
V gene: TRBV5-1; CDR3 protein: CASRWQGGGGETQYF
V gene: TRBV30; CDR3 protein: CAWSGYRTTANTGELFF
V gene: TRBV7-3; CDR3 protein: CASSPDGQVAGELFF
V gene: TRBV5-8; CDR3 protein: CASRPKGFNNEQYF
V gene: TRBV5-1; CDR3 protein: CASSLGGTAEYGYTF
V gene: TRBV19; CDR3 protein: CASRTGTEGNTIYF
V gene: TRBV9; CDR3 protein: CASSLGGGADTQYF
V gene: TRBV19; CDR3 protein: CASTSGTGQETQYF
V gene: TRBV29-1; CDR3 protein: CSVRRQLNTEAFF
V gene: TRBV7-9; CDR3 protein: CASSQNMEDSNEQFF
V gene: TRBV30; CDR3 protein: CAWSGTGNQPQHF
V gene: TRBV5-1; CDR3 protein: CASSLGQGSYNEQFF
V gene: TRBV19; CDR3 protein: CASGGFSGNTIYF
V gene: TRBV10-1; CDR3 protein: CASSEFSDSGYTF
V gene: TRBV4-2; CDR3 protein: CASSQGQVNTEAFF
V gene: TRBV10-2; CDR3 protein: CASSDPLAGGDEQFF
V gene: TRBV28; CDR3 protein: CASTFIQGISNQPQHF
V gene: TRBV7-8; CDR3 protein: CASSPLQGVYGYTF
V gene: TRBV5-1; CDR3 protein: CASSSSDRGEAFF
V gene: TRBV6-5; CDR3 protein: CASSYSPGETQYF
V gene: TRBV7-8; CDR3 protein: CASSLPGLNTEAFF
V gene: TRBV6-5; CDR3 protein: CASSPVTANYGYTF
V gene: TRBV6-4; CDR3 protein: CASSDSPAGDTGELFF
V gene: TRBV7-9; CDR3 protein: CASSLVWREQYF